What follows are 28 T cell receptor beta chains derived from one specimen sequenced in a study of immune cell composition in non-small cell lung cancer. Normal lung was sampled as far from the tumour as possible, at least 3 cm. Here immunoSEQ multiplex PCR was the method, and the copy in TCRdb shows in-frame clones only, minus some. This table has roughly 3,200 clones, over 70% appearing once. Sequencing was done on a sample of non-adjacent lung tissue. Every receptor here comes from a human donor with non-small cell lung cancer.

V and J are TRBV21-1 and TRBJ2-7; the table's D call of TRBD2 was not tested on the DNA. TRBV21-1 is designated a pseudogene. The CDR3 loop spans 13 amino acids. CDR3: CASSKVDDYEQYV. CDR3 bases: TGTGCCAGCAGCAAAGTGGACGACTACGAGCAGTACGTC.

The rearrangement joins TRBV4-1 to TRBJ2-2, with 10 nucleotides matching TRBD2. This CDR3 is 18 amino acids long. The germline gives CDR1 MGHRA, CDR2 YSYEKL. Unmatched junction bases numbered 5, after V lost 0 bases and J lost 1 base. CDR3 region: CASSQDSGGPGNTGELFF. CDR3 sequence (DNA): TGCGCCAGCAGCCAAGATAGCGGGGGGCCCGGGAACACCGGGGAGCTGTTTTTT.

The chain combines TRBV5-4 with TRBJ2-7, with D perhaps TRBD2 (5 bases). Trimming stripped 4 bases from V and 4 bases from J, with 18 bases between. Germline loops: CDR1 SGHNT, CDR2 YYREEE (reference sequence). CDR3 length: 15 amino acids. CDR3 amino acids: CASSPEGSKAYEQYF. CDR3 bases: TGTGCCAGCAGCCCCGAGGGCTCTAAAGCGTACGAGCAGTACTTC.

The CDR3 DNA reads as TGTGCCAGCAGTCCCCTAACAGGGAACACTGAAGCTTTCTTT. Translation gives CASSPLTGNTEAFF. The chain employs TRBV27 and TRBJ1-1, with D possibly TRBD1 on 5 matching bases. Germline CDR1 is MNHEY and CDR2 is SMNVEV (reference sequence). Trimming left V 5 bases short and J 1 base short, with 11 bases between. This CDR3 is 14 amino acids long.

The chain is built from TRBV20-1 and TRBJ2-5; D perhaps matches TRBD1 (5 bases). Germline V gives CDR1 DFQATT, CDR2 SNEGSKA (reference sequence). This CDR3 contains 11 residues. Trimming stripped 4 bases from V and 2 bases from J, with 5 bases between. The CDR3 region has the DNA TGCAGTGCTACAGGGCAAGAGACCCAGTACTTC. It translates to CSATGQETQYF.

The chain is built from TRBV6-1 and TRBJ2-1, with TRBD1 matching 10 bases. The trim removed 10 bases at V and 7 bases at J, leaving 10 bases unmatched. The germline V gene has CDR1 MNHNS and CDR2 SASEGT. The CDR3 contains 14 residues. The CDR3: CATQRQGAGNEQFF. The CDR3 DNA reads as TGTGCCACCCAGCGACAGGGGGCCGGGAATGAGCAGTTCTTC.

This sequence joins TRBV10-3 and TRBJ1-1; the D is unclear. Trimming shortened V by 7 bases and J by 4 bases, and 13 bases separated the two germline ends. The germline V gene encodes CDR1 ENHRY and CDR2 SYGVKD. This CDR3 has 13 residues. For the CDR3, the DNA is TGTGCCATCACTCAAGACAAGACCACTGAAGCTTTCTTT. It is translated as CAITQDKTTEAFF.

The rearrangement links TRBV19 to TRBJ2-7; D unresolved. V was trimmed by 0 bases and J by 3 bases, leaving 9 bases between them. The CDR3 has 14 amino acids. Germline V CDR1 and CDR2: LNHDA, SQIVND (reference sequence). The chain's CDR3 is CASSIDLAGYEQYF. The CDR3 DNA reads TGTGCCAGTAGTATAGATCTTGCAGGCTACGAGCAGTACTTC.

The rearrangement uses TRBV23-1 and TRBJ2-2; a possible D gene is TRBD1 (6 bases). TRBV23-1 falls under the ORF class, with uncertain function. The CDR3 runs to 18 residues. V shed 2 bases and J shed 5 bases, with 21 bases lying between them. In DNA form, the CDR3 reads TGCGCCAGCAGTCAAACCTTCAAAGGGGGATCATGGACCGGGGAGCTGTTTTTT. It yields the protein CASSQTFKGGSWTGELFF.

The sample holds one count of this clone. The CDR3 sequence: CASASSGANVLTF. CDR3 DNA: TGTGCCAGCGCCAGCTCTGGGGCCAACGTCCTGACTTTC. The chain links TRBV27 to TRBJ2-6; D not certain. With 8 bases removed from V and 0 bases from J, the gap between germline ends came to 5 bases. The CDR3 has 13 residues. Per germline, CDR1 MNHEY and CDR2 SMNVEV (reference sequence). The variable domain in full, completed from reference TRBV27 and TRBJ2-6, reads EAQVTQNPRYLITVTGKKLTVTCSQNMNHEYMSWYRQDPGLGLRQIYYSMNVEVTDKGDVPEGYKVSRKEKRNFPLILESPSPNQTSLYFCASASSGANVLTFGAGSRLTVL.

The chain uses TRBV12-5 and TRBJ1-1; 9 bases line up with TRBD1. V was clipped by 0 bases and J by 3 bases; unmatched bases: 8. Looked up from germline, CDR1 is LGHNT and CDR2 is FRNRAP. This CDR3 has 17 residues. DNA for the CDR3: TGTGCTAGTGGTTTGGTTACAGGGGGCAGGTGGGACACTGAAGCTTTCTTT. It codes for CASGLVTGGRWDTEAFF. The full variable domain, with the rest looked up from reference TRBV12-5 and TRBJ1-1, is DARVTQTPRHKVTEMGQEVTMRCQPILGHNTVFWYRQTMMQGLELLAYFRNRAPLDDSGMPKDRFSAEMPDATLATLKIQPSEPRDSAVYFCASGLVTGGRWDTEAFFGQGTRLTVV.

CDR3 sequence: CASSSRHSSTDTQYF. The CDR3 bases are TGCGCCAGCAGCTCCAGACATTCTAGCACAGATACGCAGTATTTT. The chain has TRBV5-1 and TRBJ2-3, with D unresolved. Germline V gene lookup returns CDR1 SGHRS and CDR2 YFSETQ. The length of the CDR3 is 15 residues. V lost 3 bases and J lost 0, with 11 bases in between.

The chain carries TRBV15 and TRBJ1-2; D possibly corresponds to TRBD1 (6 bases). CDR3 length: 18 amino acids. Deletions cut 0 bases from V and 8 bases from J, with 25 bases between. Germline V gene sequence: CDR1 LNHNV, CDR2 YYDKDF (reference sequence). CDR3 DNA sequence: TGTGCCACCAGCAGAGAGGCCCTCCCGACAGGTCGGGTCGACGGCTACACCTTC. Translating gives CATSREALPTGRVDGYTF.

This clone has a handful of counts. The V gene is TRBV6-6, the J gene TRBJ1-5; the D is unclear. Per the germline V gene, CDR1 is MNHNY and CDR2 is SVGAGI (reference sequence). The CDR3 loop spans 10 amino acids. V lost 10 bases and J 5 bases, leaving 6 bases between the germline ends. The CDR3 nucleotides are TGTGCCACCAATCATCAGCCCCAGCATTTT. Translation gives CATNHQPQHF.

V and J are TRBV6-1 and TRBJ1-1, with D tentatively TRBD1 (6 bases). Germline CDR1 reads MNHNS; CDR2 reads SASEGT. The V and J ends lost 1 base and 4 bases respectively, with 10 bases between them. The CDR3 totals 14 residues. CDR3: CASSEGQGTTEAFF. Here the CDR3 DNA reads TGTGCCAGCAGTGAAGGGCAGGGGACCACTGAAGCTTTCTTT.

The CDR3 DNA reads TGTGCCAGCAGCTCGACGATCTTGACTAGGTCGACAGATACGCAGTATTTT. The encoded protein is CASSSTILTRSTDTQYF. The chain is built from TRBV13 and TRBJ2-3, with D perhaps matching TRBD2 (6 bases). The CDR3 length is 17 residues. Trimming stripped 4 bases from V and 3 bases from J, with 20 bases between. CDR1 is PRHDT, CDR2 FYEKMQ, per germline (reference sequence).

The rearrangement joins TRBV25-1 to TRBJ2-1; maybe TRBD1 (6 bases). V dropped 4 bases and J dropped 4 bases, with 8 bases sitting between them. Per germline, CDR1 MGHDK and CDR2 SYGVNS. The CDR3 runs 13 residues. This CDR3 reads CASSVTGYNEQFF. The CDR3 DNA reads TGTGCCAGCAGTGTTACAGGGTACAATGAGCAGTTCTTC.

The V and J genes are TRBV7-9 and TRBJ1-2, with TRBD1 matching 7 bases. Per germline, CDR1 SEHNR and CDR2 FQNEAQ (reference sequence). The J segment lost 0 bases and the V segment lost 4 bases, leaving 5 bases of the junction unmatched. The CDR3 contains 15 residues. The CDR3 here is CASSSRDSPNYGYTF. The CDR3 DNA reads as TGTGCCAGCAGCTCACGGGACAGCCCTAACTATGGCTACACCTTC.

CDR3 in DNA: TGCGCCAGCAGCCAAGATCGGGACTACCTCCATGAGCAGTTCTTC. Amino acid sequence: CASSQDRDYLHEQFF. The chain employs TRBV4-1 and TRBJ2-1; 7 nucleotides align to TRBD2. Germline V gene sequence: CDR1 MGHRA, CDR2 YSYEKL. The CDR3 runs to 15 residues. After removal of 0 bases from V and 8 bases from J, the junction contained 7 bases not matched to a gene.

The V gene is TRBV14, the J gene TRBJ2-1; D remains unclear. CDR1 is SGHDN and CDR2 is FVKESK in the germline V gene. Trimming took 1 base from V and 9 from J, leaving 10 bases between them. This CDR3 contains 13 residues. CDR3 residues: CASSQATFGEQFF. CDR3 sequence (DNA): TGTGCCAGCAGCCAAGCAACCTTCGGTGAGCAGTTCTTC.

This rearrangement joins TRBV29-1 to TRBJ1-2, with a possible D match to TRBD1 (5 bases). The CDR3 consists of 10 residues. The V end was cut by 8 bases, the J end by 6 bases, with 10 bases between. Germline V gives CDR1 SQVTM, CDR2 ANQGSEA. DNA for the CDR3: TGCAGCTCAGACAGTGATGGCTACACCTTC. Translation gives CSSDSDGYTF.

The rearrangement uses TRBV9 and TRBJ2-2; 7 nucleotides match TRBD2. V lost 9 bases to trimming and J lost 6 bases; unmatched junction nucleotides: 8. Germline V gives CDR1 SGDLS, CDR2 YYNGEE. The CDR3 has 13 amino acids. The CDR3, as DNA: TGTGCCACCTCAGCGGGGTCGGCCGGGGAGCTGTTTTTT. Translating it yields CATSAGSAGELFF.

This chain connects TRBV6-1 to TRBJ1-3; 7 nucleotides align to TRBD1. Germline CDR1 reads MNHNS; CDR2 reads SASEGT. Unmatched junction bases numbered 3, after V lost 4 bases and J lost 0 bases. The CDR3 totals 15 residues. CDR3 sequence reads: CASSAQGGSGNTIYF. CDR3 DNA sequence: TGTGCCAGCAGTGCTCAGGGGGGCTCTGGAAACACCATATATTTT.

The V call is TRBV7-9, the J call TRBJ2-3; possibly TRBD2 for D (6 bases). Looked up from germline, CDR1 is SEHNR and CDR2 is FQNEAQ (reference sequence). V was trimmed by 2 bases and J by 2 bases, leaving 11 bases between them. CDR3 length: 15 amino acids. The CDR3 region is CASSLLRGTTDTQYF. In nucleotides, the CDR3 is TGTGCCAGCAGCTTACTACGGGGGACCACAGATACGCAGTATTTT.

This sequence joins TRBV9 and TRBJ1-4; D gene unclear. The CDR3 contains 15 residues. Trimming removed 4 bases from V and 0 bases from J, with 10 bases in between. The germline CDR1 and CDR2 sequences are SGDLS and YYNGEE. CDR3 coding DNA: TGTGCCAGCAGCTCGCGGGATGCAACTAATGAAAAACTGTTTTTT. Amino acids: CASSSRDATNEKLFF.

This clone is large by share. CDR3 nucleotides: TGTGCCAGCACCCGTTTCGGAGGCAGCACCGGGGAGCTGTTTTTT. Protein: CASTRFGGSTGELFF. The genes are TRBV27 and TRBJ2-2; D perhaps matches TRBD2 (5 bases). Germline-derived CDR1 and CDR2 are MNHEY and SMNVEV (reference sequence). The CDR3 has 15 residues. V was cut by 7 bases and J by 4 bases, with 16 bases left in between.

J is TRBJ1-4 and V is TRBV11-2, with 11 bases that match TRBD1. From germline, CDR1 is SGHAT and CDR2 FQNNGV. The ends lost 3 bases at V and 7 bases at J; junction bases unmatched: 4. The CDR3 loop spans 15 amino acids. The CDR3, as DNA: TGTGCCAGCAGCTTTAGGACAGGGGGCGGTGAAAAACTGTTTTTT. Translation: CASSFRTGGGEKLFF.

V gene TRBV6-4 combines with J gene TRBJ2-3; 11 nucleotides match TRBD2. Germline V gives CDR1 MRHNA, CDR2 SNTAGT. The CDR3 consists of 14 residues. The V segment lost 6 bases and the J segment 5 bases; nucleotides outside the gene matches: 4. Here the CDR3 reads CASSGTSGGDTQYF. Written as DNA, the CDR3 is TGTGCCAGCAGCGGGACTAGCGGTGGAGATACGCAGTATTTT.